The clone carrying this T cell receptor (beta chain) was counted between two and nine times. The antigen is unknown. The sample originates from a study of T cells after yellow fever vaccination. Notes on the study in general: Among all clonotypes, a small share was observed in both CD4 and CD8 compartments. Bulk-population clonotypes that are abundant could appear as contaminants in FACS-sorted repertoires. Reappearing after the booster were most of the clones from primary vaccination (less than 97% CD4, roughly 86% CD8).

Germline assignment: CDR1 SGDLS and CDR2 YYNGEE. With 0 bases removed from V and 3 bases from J, the gap between germline ends came to 7 bases. The CDR3 loop spans 13 amino acids. In making TCR cDNA, 5'RACE template switching added a universal primer site and UMIs to it. TCRdb re-derived calls from the 5' RACE reads in MiXCR, one entry per CDR3 protein. The sample gives 300,000 to 350,000 distinct CDR3 sequences, roughly 4.3% of which show up once; 20% to 25% is in the top ten. This chain connects TRBV9 to TRBJ2-7; unclear D gene. The starting material was PBMCs, obtained 5 days after the yellow fever booster vaccination. The receptor was isolated from a young man who received the YFV17D yellow fever vaccine. Here the CDR3 reads CASSVGANYEQYF. The CDR3 DNA reads TGTGCCAGCAGCGTAGGAGCGAACTACGAGCAGTACTTC.